This entry is about one T cell receptor (beta chain). Antigen unknown. Vbeta (60) and Jbeta (13) primers were used in the PCR. Assay used: immunoSEQ multiplex PCR; TCRdb lists only in-frame clones, some missing. Here the sample spans 150,000 to 200,000 clones, more than 75% being singletons. The CDR3 is 15 amino acids. Deletions cut 8 bases from V and 7 bases from J, with 23 bases between. Germline CDR1 and CDR2: SNHLY and FYNNEI. This sample is drawn from a study of cytomegalovirus exposure and HLA in healthy donors. Findings of the study overall: In an earlier analysis, in 620 or so donors, most V segments appeared productive either ~90% or ~30% of the time.

This TCR came from a woman in her forties or fifties in good health and CMV-seronegative. Source material: PBMCs. This chain joins TRBV2 and TRBJ1-2; D ambiguous. The CDR3 sequence is CASDPPGGMVGGYTF. CDR3 sequence (DNA): TGTGCCAGCGACCCGCCGGGAGGGATGGTAGGTGGCTACACCTTC. Looking up the rest from reference TRBV2 and TRBJ1-2 gives the full variable domain: EPEVTQTPSHQVTQMGQEVILRCVPISNHLYFYWYRQILGQKVEFLVSFYNNEISEKSEIFDDQFSVERPDGSNFTLKIRSTKLEDSAMYFCASDPPGGMVGGYTFGSGTRLTVV.